Presented here are 5 T cell receptor beta chains from one specimen sequenced in a study of shared clonotypes between healthy human individuals. The protocol was immunoSEQ multiplex PCR, while the TCRdb copy is restricted to in-frame clones and leaves out a portion. The table includes about 2.3 million clones, 80% to 95% detected once. The sequencing sample was made of naive CD4+ T cells from PBMCs. The subset here: CD45RA+ positively selected. These receptors all stem from a man aged 18-30 years in good health. Some clones in this sample may be carry-over from other donors' samples.

This rearrangement joins TRBV27 to TRBJ2-7, with 11 positions matching TRBD2. Germline assignment: CDR1 MNHEY and CDR2 SMNVEV (reference sequence). The CDR3 has 14 amino acids. Losses at the gene ends were 7 bases for V and 2 bases for J; bases not matched to a gene: 4. CDR3 region: CASTPTSGAYEQYF. The CDR3 nucleotides read TGTGCCAGCACTCCGACTAGCGGGGCCTACGAGCAGTACTTC.

The chain recombines TRBV7-9 with TRBJ2-7, with D perhaps matching TRBD1 (6 bases). CDR3 length equals 16 residues. Between the trimmed V and J ends, which lost 3 bases and 0 bases, there was a span of 15 bases. The germline V gene encodes CDR1 SEHNR and CDR2 FQNEAQ (reference sequence). The DNA of the CDR3 is TGTGCCAGCAGCTTCTCCCTGGACAGACTCTCCTACGAGCAGTACTTC. Its protein is CASSFSLDRLSYEQYF.

The chain carries TRBV6-5 and TRBJ1-2; D gene unclear. V lost 7 bases, J lost 2 bases, and 8 bases lay in between. Germline V lookup: CDR1 MNHEY, CDR2 SVGAGI. The CDR3 has 12 amino acids. The CDR3 here is CASTGRNYGYTF. In DNA form, the CDR3 reads TGTGCCAGCACCGGGAGAAACTATGGCTACACCTTC.

CDR3 DNA sequence: TGCAGCGTTGAAGACAGGGGGGTGGCTAATGAAAAACTGTTTTTT. This encodes CSVEDRGVANEKLFF. This rearrangement joins TRBV29-1 to TRBJ1-4, with TRBD1 matching 7 bases. The junction had 4 bases not matched to a gene; V was cut back by 0 bases and J by 3 bases. CDR1 and CDR2 from the germline V gene are SQVTM and ANQGSEA. The length of the CDR3 is 15 residues.

On this clone itself: The sample contains more than one DNA sequence encoding this CDR3. The rearrangement joins TRBV5-4 to TRBJ1-1; maybe TRBD1 (5 bases). The CDR3 loop spans 12 amino acids. CDR1 and CDR2 from the germline V gene are SGHNT and YYREEE (reference sequence). Trimming took 1 base from V and 5 from J, leaving 6 bases between them. The CDR3 sequence is CASSLQGTEAFF. CDR3 in DNA: TGTGCCAGCAGCTTGCAGGGTACTGAAGCTTTCTTT.